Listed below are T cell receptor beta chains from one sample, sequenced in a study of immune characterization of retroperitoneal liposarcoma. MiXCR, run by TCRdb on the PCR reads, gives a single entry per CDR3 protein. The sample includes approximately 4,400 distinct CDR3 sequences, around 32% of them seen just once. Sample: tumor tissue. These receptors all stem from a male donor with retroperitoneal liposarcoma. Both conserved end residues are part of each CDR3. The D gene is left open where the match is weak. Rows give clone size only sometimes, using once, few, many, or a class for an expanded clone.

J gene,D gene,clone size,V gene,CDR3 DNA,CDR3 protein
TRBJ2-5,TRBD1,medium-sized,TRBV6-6,TGTGCCAGCAAAACATTGGGACAGGGGAATGGAGAGACCCAGTACTTC,CASKTLGQGNGETQYF
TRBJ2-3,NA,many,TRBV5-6,TGTGCCAGCAGCTTGCCACCGGGGGCAGGGGGCACAGATACGCAGTATTTT,CASSLPPGAGGTDTQYF
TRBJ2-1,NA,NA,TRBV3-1,TGTGCCAGCAGCCAAGATTACGGGCTTGGGGAGACCCAGTTCTTC,CASSQDYGLGETQFF
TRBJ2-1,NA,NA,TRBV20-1,TGCAGTGCCGGAAGGACTACCAGGGCCGGTGAGCAGTTCTTC,CSAGRTTRAGEQFF
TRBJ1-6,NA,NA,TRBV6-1,TGTGCCAGCAGCCTGGGACTGTCGAGCTCCTATAATTCACCCCTCCACTTT,CASSLGLSSSYNSPLHF
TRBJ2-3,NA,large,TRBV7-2,TGTGCCAGCAGCTTTGGACAGAATAGAATCACAGATACGCAGTATTTT,CASSFGQNRITDTQYF
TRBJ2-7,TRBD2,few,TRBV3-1,TGTGCCAGCAGCCAAGATCGGCTAGCGGGAGGATCCGAGCAGTACTTC,CASSQDRLAGGSEQYF
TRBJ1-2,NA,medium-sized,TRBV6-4,TGTGCCACCCCGGTGTATGGCTACACCTTC,CATPVYGYTF
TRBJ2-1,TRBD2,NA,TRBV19,TGTGCCAGTAGTACCCTCATAGCGGGAGGGCCGTCGGGAAGGGAGCTGTACTTC,CASSTLIAGGPSGRELYF
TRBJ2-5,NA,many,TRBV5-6,TGTGCCAGCAGCTTGGATTTGGGGGCTAAGTACCAAGAGACCCAGTACTTC,CASSLDLGAKYQETQYF
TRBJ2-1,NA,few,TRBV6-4,TGTGCCAGCAAAACCGGCAGACCGCCCAGCTCCTACAATGAGCAGTTCTTC,CASKTGRPPSSYNEQFF
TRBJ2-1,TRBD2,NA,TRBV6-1,TGTGCCAGCACCCCCCTGGGACGGGAGGCCGGAGAGACCCAGTTCTTC,CASTPLGREAGETQFF
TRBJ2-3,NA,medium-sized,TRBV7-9,TGTGCCAGCAGCTTTCGTGACAGGAGCACAGATACGCAGTATTTT,CASSFRDRSTDTQYF
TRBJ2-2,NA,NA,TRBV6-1,TGTGCCAGCACCCCTGAGCCCCTTAACACCGGGGAGCTGTTTTTT,CASTPEPLNTGELFF
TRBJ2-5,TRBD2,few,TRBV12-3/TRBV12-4,TGTGCCAGCAGTTCCCTAGCGGGAGGCACCATCAATGAGCAGTACTTC,CASSSLAGGTINEQYF
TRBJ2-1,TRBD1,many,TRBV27,TGTGCCAGCAGAGGGACAGGTAGTTACGAGCAGTTCTTC,CASRGTGSYEQFF
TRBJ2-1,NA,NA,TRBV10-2,TGCGCCAGGGGGGTAGCCAACGCTTACAATGAGCAGTTCTTC,CARGVANAYNEQFF
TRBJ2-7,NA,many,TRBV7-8,TGTGCCAGCAGCCAAGTTTCCGGGACGCTCGAGCAGTACTTC,CASSQVSGTLEQYF
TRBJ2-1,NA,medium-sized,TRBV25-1,TGTGCCAGCACACCCGGGACGCCGCCCTACGAGCAGTTCTTC,CASTPGTPPYEQFF
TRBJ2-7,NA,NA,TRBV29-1,TGCAGCGCCGACTGGGTAGGGGAGCAGTACTTC,CSADWVGEQYF
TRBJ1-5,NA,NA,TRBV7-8,TGTGCCAGCAGCTTTTGGGCAGGCAATCAGCCCCAGCATTTT,CASSFWAGNQPQHF
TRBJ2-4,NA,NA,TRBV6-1,TGTGCCAGCAGTCCAGACTCACAGGTTCTAGCCAAAAACATTCAGTACTTC,CASSPDSQVLAKNIQYF
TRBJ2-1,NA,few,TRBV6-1,TGTGCCAGCAGTGAAGGGGAGTCGTACAATGAGCAGTTCTTC,CASSEGESYNEQFF
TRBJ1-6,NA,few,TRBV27,TGTGCCAGCAGTTCACCCGGGACCTATAATTCACCCCTCCACTTT,CASSSPGTYNSPLHF
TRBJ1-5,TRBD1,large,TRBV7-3,TGTGCCAGCAGCTTAACAACGACAGGGAATCAGCCCCAGCATTTT,CASSLTTTGNQPQHF
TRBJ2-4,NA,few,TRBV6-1,TGTGCCAGCAGTCCTCTGGATAGAAGCAAAAACATTCAGTACTTC,CASSPLDRSKNIQYF
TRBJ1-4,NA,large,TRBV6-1,TGTGCCAGCAGTGAAGCGCACGGGGGCAATGAAAAACTGTTTTTT,CASSEAHGGNEKLFF
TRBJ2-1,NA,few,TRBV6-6,TGTGCCAGCAGTTACGGGACGGCCAATGAGCAGTTCTTC,CASSYGTANEQFF
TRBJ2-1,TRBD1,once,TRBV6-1,TGTGCCAGCAGTGAACATACAGGGGCGAACAATGAGCAGTTCTTC,CASSEHTGANNEQFF
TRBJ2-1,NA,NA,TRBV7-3,TGTGCCAGCAGCTTATCAGGCGACAATGAGCAGTTCTTC,CASSLSGDNEQFF
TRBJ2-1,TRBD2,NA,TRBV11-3,TGTGCCAGCAGCTACGGGAGGGGAGCGGATAGGGATGAGCAGTTCTTC,CASSYGRGADRDEQFF
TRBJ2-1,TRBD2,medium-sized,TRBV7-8,TGTGCCAGCAGCTTTAGCGGGAGTTCCTACAATGAGCAGTTCTTC,CASSFSGSSYNEQFF
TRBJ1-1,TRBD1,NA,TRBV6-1,TGTGCCAGCAGTGAAGGGACAGGGGGCACTGAAGCTTTCTTT,CASSEGTGGTEAFF
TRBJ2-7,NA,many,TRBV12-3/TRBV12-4,TGTGCCAGCAGTTTGGGAGGTCTGGGCGAGCAGTACTTC,CASSLGGLGEQYF